The present T cell receptor (beta chain) was sequenced within a study of shared clonotypes between healthy human individuals. Germline CDR1 SGHTA, CDR2 FQGNSA. This CDR3 contains 14 residues. V gave up 1 base and J gave up 3 bases, with 10 bases separating them. Sequenced by immunoSEQ multiplex PCR; TCRdb stores in-frame clones only, minus some. The data show more than 1 million clones, 70% to 80% seen once. Study-wide results and caveats: Among the subsets, naive ones generally showed larger estimated richness than memory ones. Four donors held about 5% of naive CD4 clonotypes in common. Lower generation probabilities were found for non-shared clonotypes than for those shared by all four donors.

As concerns this clone: The antigen is unknown.

Participating donors were healthy, HIV-negative adults free of recent acute infections or vaccinations. The chain recombines TRBV7-2 with TRBJ2-7; D is unresolved. Sequenced: memory CD4+ T cells from PBMCs. This sample's subset: CD45RA-negative fraction. This receptor was obtained from a man aged 18 to 29 in good health. Some clones in this sample may be carry-over from other donors' samples. CDR3 DNA: TGTGCCAGCAGCTTAGAGGGAAGGGACTACGAGCAGTACTTC. Amino acids: CASSLEGRDYEQYF.